The 27 T cell receptor beta chains in this list originate from one sample, sequenced in a study of blood T cell repertoires in COVID-19 (dated by TCRdb to between 2020 and 2021). Receptor amplification or capture employed the immunoSEQ multiplex PCR assay. TCRdb re-hosts the immuneACCESS table, in-frame sequences only. Its copies lack some clones; in the studies checked, an unresolved V gene accounts for under half of them, and the cause for the rest is not known. Here the sample has about 80,000 clones; around four fifths occur a single time. Roughly 40% of the sample is held by the ten biggest clonotypes. Sequencing was carried out using peripheral blood. The source of these receptors is a man older than 75 with active or convalescent COVID-19.

V is TRBV15 and J is TRBJ1-2, with unresolved D. V shed 5 bases and J shed 6 bases, with 10 bases lying between them. This CDR3 region has 12 residues. CDR1 is LNHNV, CDR2 YYDKDF, per germline (reference sequence). The CDR3 here is CATSDNPNGYTF. CDR3 nucleotides: TGTGCCACCAGCGACAACCCAAATGGCTACACCTTC.

The gene calls are TRBV19 and TRBJ1-2, with D tentatively TRBD1 (5 bases). Trimming pared 1 base from V and 1 base from J, leaving 7 bases between. The CDR3 totals 14 residues. Germline V gene data show CDR1 as LNHDA and CDR2 as SQIVND (reference sequence). Here the CDR3 reads CASSIAQGNYGYTF. As DNA, the CDR3 is TGTGCCAGTAGTATAGCCCAGGGTAACTATGGCTACACCTTC.

The CDR3: CASSPPGGTASPLHF. In DNA form, the CDR3 reads TGTGCCAGCAGTCCCCCCGGCGGAACGGCTTCACCCCTCCACTTT. The rearrangement links TRBV28 to TRBJ1-6, with unresolved D. The CDR3 has 15 amino acids. The germline CDR1 and CDR2 sequences are MDHEN and SYDVKM. Trimming pared 5 bases from V and 9 bases from J, leaving 17 bases between.

The chain links TRBV2 to TRBJ1-1; the D is unclear. V was pared by 5 bases and J by 8 bases, with 15 bases between. CDR1 is SNHLY, CDR2 FYNNEI, per germline. The CDR3 extends over 13 amino acids. CDR3 nucleotide sequence: TGTGCCAGCAGTAACAGCATCCCGGTGGAAGCTTTCTTT. This gives the protein CASSNSIPVEAFF.

This clone appeared a single time. This chain joins TRBV4-1 and TRBJ2-1; 8 bases fit TRBD2. CDR1 MGHRA and CDR2 YSYEKL come from the germline V gene. The V segment lost 8 bases and the J segment 4 bases; nucleotides outside the gene matches: 16. The length of the CDR3 is 17 residues. DNA for the CDR3: TGCGCCAGCGTGGAAAGCGGGGGTGCCCTAAGGTACAATGAGCAGTTCTTC. Its protein product is CASVESGGALRYNEQFF.

This clone was counted once. The chain carries TRBV5-5 and TRBJ2-3; 11 nucleotides align to TRBD2. The CDR3 runs 18 residues. Trimming removed 2 bases from V and 6 bases from J; junction bases left unmatched: 14. Germline CDR1 and CDR2: SGHKS and YYEKEE (reference sequence). CDR3 nucleotides: TGTGCCAGCAGCTTTGGGGCTCTAGCGGGGGGAGTCAGGGATACGCAGTATTTT. Protein: CASSFGALAGGVRDTQYF.

The rearrangement joins TRBV28 to TRBJ2-7; TRBD2 aligns across 7 bases. CDR1 is MDHEN, CDR2 SYDVKM, per germline. This CDR3 region has 15 residues. V was pared by 3 bases and J by 1 base, with 6 bases of the junction left unmatched. CDR3 in amino acids: CASSLASGLSYEQYF. Here the CDR3 DNA reads TGTGCCAGCAGTTTGGCTAGCGGACTTTCCTACGAGCAGTACTTC. The whole variable domain, filled in from reference TRBV28 and TRBJ2-7, reads DVKVTQSSRYLVKRTGEKVFLECVQDMDHENMFWYRQDPGLGLRLIYFSYDVKMKEKGDIPEGYSVSREKKERFSLILESASTNQTSMYLCASSLASGLSYEQYFGPGTRLTVT.

The genes are TRBV5-6 and TRBJ1-2; D gene ambiguous. V lost 4 bases, J lost 3 bases, and 10 bases lay in between. The CDR3 contains 13 residues. Germline V gene data show CDR1 as SGHDT and CDR2 as YYEEEE. Written as DNA, the CDR3 is TGTGCCAGCAGCCCGTACCTAGACTATGGCTACACCTTC. Protein: CASSPYLDYGYTF. Combining the CDR3 with reference TRBV5-6 and TRBJ1-2 gives the whole variable domain DAGVTQSPTHLIKTRGQQVTLRCSPKSGHDTVSWYQQALGQGPQFIFQYYEEEERQRGNFPDRFSGHQFPNYSSELNVNALLLGDSALYLCASSPYLDYGYTFGSGTRLTVV.

The J gene is TRBJ2-1, the V gene TRBV7-8; 8 nucleotides line up with TRBD2. Germline CDR1 and CDR2: SGHVS and FQNEAQ. With 1 base clipped from V and 1 base from J, the junction kept 9 bases outside the gene matches. The CDR3 spans 18 residues. CDR3 bases: TGTGCCAGCAGCTTAGTCCCGGGAGGGATGAGTTCCTACAATGAGCAGTTCTTC. Translated, it gives CASSLVPGGMSSYNEQFF.

There are a few counts of this clone. The rearrangement links TRBV7-9 to TRBJ1-4; D gene unclear. The V end was cut by 4 bases, the J end by 8 bases, with 17 bases between. Germline CDR1 and CDR2: SEHNR and FQNEAQ (reference sequence). CDR3 length equals 15 residues. CDR3 in DNA: TGTGCCAGCAGCTCCCACTCTCGAACGGGGGAAAAACTGTTTTTT. Translation gives CASSSHSRTGEKLFF.

The chain has TRBV16 and TRBJ1-5; perhaps TRBD1 as D (6 bases). Trimming removed 0 bases at V and 5 bases at J, with 8 bases between. The V gene's germline CDR1 is KGHSY and CDR2 FQNENV. The length of the CDR3 is 14 residues. CDR3 sequence: CASSQSPGDQPQHF. CDR3 coding DNA: TGTGCCAGCAGCCAATCGCCAGGGGATCAGCCCCAGCATTTT.

This clone was detected a few times. The rearrangement joins TRBV6-5 to TRBJ2-7; D possibly corresponds to TRBD1 (6 bases). Germline CDR1 is MNHEY and CDR2 is SVGAGI. V shed 0 bases and J shed 4 bases, with 10 bases lying between them. This CDR3 is built from 14 residues. The CDR3 protein is CASSYSGTSYEQYF. In DNA form, the CDR3 reads TGTGCCAGCAGTTACTCCGGGACATCTTACGAGCAGTACTTC.

The chain combines TRBV18 with TRBJ2-1, with 9 bases fitting TRBD1. The CDR3 extends over 18 amino acids. V dropped 4 bases and J dropped 0; count of bases not matched to a gene: 10. From germline, CDR1 is KGHSH and CDR2 LQKENI. The CDR3 DNA reads as TGTGCCAGCTCACGACAGGGGGGAGGCCCGAGCTCCTACAATGAGCAGTTCTTC. Encoded protein: CASSRQGGGPSSYNEQFF.

The rearrangement joins TRBV29-1 to TRBJ1-2, with a weak D call TRBD1 (5 bases). Trimming stripped 1 base from V and 4 bases from J, with 10 bases between. The germline gives CDR1 SQVTM, CDR2 ANQGSEA. The CDR3 runs to 13 residues. The CDR3 is CSVEGRAGYGYTF. The DNA for the CDR3 is TGCAGCGTTGAAGGCAGGGCTGGCTATGGCTACACCTTC.

This clone showed up just once. V and J are TRBV6-6 and TRBJ1-6; 7 bases are shared with TRBD1. The CDR3 has 14 residues. CDR1 and CDR2 from the germline V gene are MNHNY and SVGAGI (reference sequence). J was trimmed by 11 bases and V by 2 bases; bases with no gene match: 6. The CDR3 is CASSYTTGSTPLHF. In nucleotides, the CDR3 is TGTGCCAGCAGTTACACGACAGGGAGTACACCCCTCCACTTT.

This chain connects TRBV28 to TRBJ1-2; D is unclear. Trimming shortened V by 9 bases and J by 2 bases, and 16 bases separated the two germline ends. Germline V gene lookup returns CDR1 MDHEN and CDR2 SYDVKM. The CDR3 sequence is 14 residues long. The CDR3, as DNA: TGTGCCAGTAGTAGCGGGCTACAAAACTATGGCTACACCTTC. Its protein product is CASSSGLQNYGYTF.

This chain uses TRBV11-2 with TRBJ2-3; perhaps TRBD1 as D (7 bases). The ends were cut back, 0 bases at V and 1 base at J, with 8 bases in the middle. Germline values: CDR1 SGHAT, CDR2 FQNNGV. The CDR3 has 15 amino acids. The CDR3 coding sequence is TGTGCCAGCAGCTTAGACAGGGGGGGCACAGATACGCAGTATTTT. This gives the protein CASSLDRGGTDTQYF. Based on the CDR3 plus reference TRBV11-2 and TRBJ2-3, the full variable domain is EAGVAQSPRYKIIEKRQSVAFWCNPISGHATLYWYQQILGQGPKLLIQFQNNGVVDDSQLPKDRFSAERLKGVDSTLKIQPAKLEDSAVYLCASSLDRGGTDTQYFGPGTRLTVL.

J is TRBJ2-1 and V is TRBV27; 10 positions match TRBD2. Germline loops: CDR1 MNHEY, CDR2 SMNVEV (reference sequence). V dropped 8 bases and J dropped 1; count of bases not matched to a gene: 17. The CDR3 spans 19 residues. The CDR3 protein is CASSTAGGGLRGSYNEQFF. In DNA, the CDR3 is TGTGCCAGCTCCACAGCGGGAGGGGGTCTGAGAGGATCCTACAATGAGCAGTTCTTC.

The chain employs TRBV9 and TRBJ1-1, with a possible D match to TRBD1 (6 bases). V gave up 3 bases and J gave up 8 bases, with 17 bases separating them. The V gene's germline CDR1 is SGDLS and CDR2 YYNGEE. The CDR3 contains 14 residues. CDR3 amino acids: CASSEIRDTLEAFF. The CDR3 nucleotides are TGTGCCAGCAGCGAAATCCGGGACACCCTAGAAGCTTTCTTT.

This clone was seen a single time. This sequence joins TRBV2 and TRBJ2-5; D might be TRBD1 (6 bases). CDR1 and CDR2 from the germline V gene are SNHLY and FYNNEI. Trimming stripped 11 bases from V and 0 bases from J, with 16 bases between. CDR3 length: 14 residues. CDR3: CACPQGADQETQYF. For the CDR3, the DNA is TGTGCCTGTCCACAGGGCGCCGACCAAGAGACCCAGTACTTC.

The V gene is TRBV9, the J gene TRBJ1-2, with no clear D. V lost 0 bases, J lost 4 bases, and 10 bases lay in between. This CDR3 region has 14 residues. Looked up from germline, CDR1 is SGDLS and CDR2 is YYNGEE. The CDR3 nucleotides are TGTGCCAGCAGCGTAGGTTTAGGGAGCTATGGCTACACCTTC. This translates into CASSVGLGSYGYTF.

The chain joins TRBV6-5 to TRBJ1-2, with a weak D call TRBD1 (5 bases). Trimming removed 8 bases at V and 4 bases at J, with 11 bases between. The germline V gene has CDR1 MNHEY and CDR2 SVGAGI. The length of the CDR3 is 12 residues. CDR3 coding DNA: TGTGCCAGCCGGGGACTCTTCTATGGCTACACCTTC. Encoded protein: CASRGLFYGYTF.

This chain joins TRBV9 and TRBJ2-3, with 10 bases fitting TRBD2. The CDR3 extends over 16 amino acids. Germline V gene data show CDR1 as SGDLS and CDR2 as YYNGEE. V dropped 3 bases and J dropped 2; count of bases not matched to a gene: 6. The CDR3 region is CASSGLAGAFTDTQYF. The DNA of the CDR3 is TGTGCCAGCAGCGGCCTAGCGGGGGCTTTCACAGATACGCAGTATTTT. Combining the CDR3 with reference TRBV9 and TRBJ2-3 gives the whole variable domain DSGVTQTPKHLITATGQRVTLRCSPRSGDLSVYWYQQSLDQGLQFLIQYYNGEERAKGNILERFSAQQFPDLHSELNLSSLELGDSALYFCASSGLAGAFTDTQYFGPGTRLTVL.

The chain recombines TRBV6-1 with TRBJ1-2; 7 bases line up with TRBD1. Germline V CDR1 and CDR2: MNHNS, SASEGT. V lost 1 base, J lost 6 bases, and 8 bases stayed unmatched. This CDR3 region has 15 residues. The CDR3 DNA sequence: TGTGCCAGCAGTGAAGGCAGGGGGGCGGTGGATGGCTACACCTTC. It codes for CASSEGRGAVDGYTF.

This clone showed up just once. This chain links TRBV23-1 with TRBJ2-7, with D perhaps TRBD2 (5 bases). Being an ORF, TRBV23-1 has a function that is uncertain. The V end was cut by 1 base, the J end by 2 bases, with 9 bases between. The CDR3 extends over 14 amino acids. The CDR3 DNA reads TGCGCCAGCAGTCAATTGGGAGAGACCTACGAGCAGTACTTC. Its translation is CASSQLGETYEQYF.

This clone has a single count. The chain links TRBV5-1 to TRBJ2-7; the D gene is possibly TRBD2 (6 bases). In germline, CDR1 is SGHRS, CDR2 YFSETQ. The CDR3 loop spans 13 amino acids. Trimming took 2 bases from V and 3 from J, leaving 9 bases between them. The CDR3 DNA reads TGCGCCAGCAGCTTATCCGGGGGCTACGAGCAGTACTTC. This gives the protein CASSLSGGYEQYF.

The gene calls are TRBV5-1 and TRBJ2-3, with 9 bases fitting TRBD1. Germline V lookup: CDR1 SGHRS, CDR2 YFSETQ. The CDR3 sequence is 16 residues long. V lost 0 bases and J lost 2; bases outside the gene matches: 4. CDR3 protein: CASSLGQGVNTDTQYF. CDR3 sequence (DNA): TGCGCCAGCAGCTTGGGACAGGGGGTGAACACAGATACGCAGTATTTT.